This T cell receptor (beta chain) came from a study of blood T cell repertoires in COVID-19. Overall study context: COVID-19 samples from acute and convalescent phases originated in the United States, Italy and Spain. In each case, the material was cDNA or gDNA derived from T cells, B-cell-depleted T cells, or PBMCs.

Trimming took off 7 bases at V and 5 bases at J, with 17 bases between the two ends. Germline loops: CDR1 SNHLY, CDR2 FYNNEI. The CDR3 runs 14 residues. As originally analysed: It was from reference gene primer amplification that nucleated cell counts were estimated. Profiling relied on immunoSEQ multiplex PCR, and the TCRdb table lists in-frame clones only, not all of them. V, J and clone size derive from that table, while D and trimming were established from the DNA sequence. The sample holds approximately 97,000 clones, around 90% seen once. This sequence was found in a woman aged 45-65 years with COVID-19, enrolled during active disease. V is TRBV2 and J is TRBJ1-1, with D tentatively TRBD1 (6 bases). The material sequenced was peripheral blood. The CDR3 DNA reads TGTGCCAGCACCAGAACAGGGTCTAAGACTGAAGCTTTCTTT. The encoded protein is CASTRTGSKTEAFF.